The entry below gives a single TCR beta chain sequence along with its context. This clone was counted a single time. What antigen it recognizes has not been identified. No base quality values were provided; no much bigger clone lies one nucleotide off. The source of the sample is a study of blood T cell repertoires in COVID-19 (dated by TCRdb to about 2020). With respect to the entire study: Collaborator samples came from the United States, Italy and Spain and covered acute and convalescent phases of COVID-19. The repertoires were released in a freely available public database meant as a resource for research on the immune response to SARS-CoV-2. Samples were obtained from the ongoing ImmuneRACE study (first 160 participants) and from 1,254 subjects provided by 6 global collaborators. Where HLA class I and class II types were available, the types were taken from metadata supplied by the sample provider, not from assay-based typing. The prospective study material was composed of cDNA or gDNA derived from T cells, B-cell-depleted T cells, or PBMCs. A de-identified subject ID, COVID-19 status, age in years and sex were almost always included in the sample metadata. Subjects who had been exposed to COVID-19, were actively infected with it, or had recovered from it provided the deeply sampled blood TCRbeta repertoires that made up the dataset.

Findings and caveats that apply to the study as a whole: How much clinical and demographic metadata was included differed by source and by participant, and the metadata was provided uncurated.

V lost 0 bases and J lost 3 bases; the stretch between them is 6 bases long. Taken from cysteine to phenylalanine, the CDR3 has 13 residues. The DNA shown is the 39-base CDR3, in frame from base 1. TCRbeta CDR3 regions were amplified from genomic DNA by means of the immunoSEQ Assay, a bias-controlled multiplex PCR. As for the authors' bioinformatics: The number of nucleated cells in each sample was estimated by amplification of reference gene primers within the assay. To quantify the absolute abundance of each unique TCRbeta CDR3 rearrangement, sequence reads were collapsed and filtered. For each sample, productive Simpson clonality was calculated as the square root of Simpson's diversity index across productive rearrangements. The immuneACCESS repertoire file appears here via TCRdb, limited to in-frame rearrangements. These files lack a portion of the clones; in checked studies, under half of the deficit traces to unresolved V genes, and the cause of the others is not known. V and J calls and clone size are given by that table; D and trimming were obtained from the DNA. Across this sample there are over 200,000 clones, with about nine tenths seen only once. The ten largest clones capture around 5.7% of the sample.

The collaborating institutions used their own protocols to collect whole blood in K2EDTA tubes. For TCRbeta analysis, collaborators shipped samples in one of three forms: frozen whole blood, isolated PBMCs, or DNA extracted from either of those sample types. The source of this sequence is a man older than 75 with acute or convalescent COVID-19. Sequencing input: peripheral blood. The chain employs TRBV12-3 or TRBV12-4 and TRBJ2-7; a tentative D match to TRBD1 spans 5 bases. CDR3 loop: CASSLAGDYEQYF. The nucleotides read TGTGCCAGCAGTTTAGCAGGGGACTACGAGCAGTACTTC.